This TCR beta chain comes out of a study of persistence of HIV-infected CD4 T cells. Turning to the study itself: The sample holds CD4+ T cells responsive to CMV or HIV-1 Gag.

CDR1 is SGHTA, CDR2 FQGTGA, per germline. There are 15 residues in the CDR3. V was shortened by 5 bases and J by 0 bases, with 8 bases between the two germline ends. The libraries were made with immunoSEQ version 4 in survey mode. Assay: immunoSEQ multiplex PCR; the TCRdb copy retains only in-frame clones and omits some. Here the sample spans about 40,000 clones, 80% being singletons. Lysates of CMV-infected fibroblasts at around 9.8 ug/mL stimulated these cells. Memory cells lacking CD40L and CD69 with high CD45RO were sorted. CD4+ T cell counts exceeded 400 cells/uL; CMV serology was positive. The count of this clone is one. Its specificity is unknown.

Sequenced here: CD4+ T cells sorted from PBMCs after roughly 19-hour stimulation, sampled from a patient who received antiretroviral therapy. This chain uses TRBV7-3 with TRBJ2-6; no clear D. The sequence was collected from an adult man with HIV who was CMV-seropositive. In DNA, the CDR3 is TGTGCCAGCAGCCCCCAGAACTCTGGGGCCAACGTCCTGACTTTC. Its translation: CASSPQNSGANVLTF.